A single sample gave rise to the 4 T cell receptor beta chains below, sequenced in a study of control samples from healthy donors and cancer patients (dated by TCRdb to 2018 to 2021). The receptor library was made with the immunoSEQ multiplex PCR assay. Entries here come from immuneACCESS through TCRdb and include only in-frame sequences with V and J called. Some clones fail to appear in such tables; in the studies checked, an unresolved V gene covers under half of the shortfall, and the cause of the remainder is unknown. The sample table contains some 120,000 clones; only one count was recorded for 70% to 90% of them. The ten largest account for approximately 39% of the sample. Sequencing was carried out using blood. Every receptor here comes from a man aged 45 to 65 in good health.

CDR3 coding DNA: TGCGCCAGCAGCCAAGATCGAGGAAACACCATATATTTT. Its translation is CASSQDRGNTIYF. The chain joins TRBV4-3 to TRBJ1-3; D is ambiguous. The CDR3 spans 13 residues. Germline V CDR1 and CDR2: LGHNA, YSLEER. V was pared by 0 bases and J by 4 bases, with 4 bases between.

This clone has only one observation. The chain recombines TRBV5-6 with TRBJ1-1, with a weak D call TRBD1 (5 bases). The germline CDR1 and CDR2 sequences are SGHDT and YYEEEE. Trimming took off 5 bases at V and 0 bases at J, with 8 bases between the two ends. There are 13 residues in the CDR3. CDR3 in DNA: TGTGCCAGCAGACGGGACCTGAACACTGAAGCTTTCTTT. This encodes CASRRDLNTEAFF.

The CDR3 DNA is TGTGCCAGCAGCCCCAGCGGGGGGAGCTCCTACAATGAGCAGTTCTTC. Translating gives CASSPSGGSSYNEQFF. This chain uses TRBV11-3 with TRBJ2-1; 9 bases fit TRBD2. This CDR3 has 16 residues. In germline, CDR1 is SGHNT, CDR2 YENEEA. After removal of 5 bases from V and 0 bases from J, the junction contained 5 bases not matched to a gene.

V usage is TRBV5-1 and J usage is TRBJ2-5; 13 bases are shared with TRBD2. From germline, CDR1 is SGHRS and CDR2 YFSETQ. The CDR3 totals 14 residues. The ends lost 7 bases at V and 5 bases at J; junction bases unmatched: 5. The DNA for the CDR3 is TGCGCCAGCGGGGGACTAGCGGGGAGCGAGACCCAGTACTTC. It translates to CASGGLAGSETQYF.